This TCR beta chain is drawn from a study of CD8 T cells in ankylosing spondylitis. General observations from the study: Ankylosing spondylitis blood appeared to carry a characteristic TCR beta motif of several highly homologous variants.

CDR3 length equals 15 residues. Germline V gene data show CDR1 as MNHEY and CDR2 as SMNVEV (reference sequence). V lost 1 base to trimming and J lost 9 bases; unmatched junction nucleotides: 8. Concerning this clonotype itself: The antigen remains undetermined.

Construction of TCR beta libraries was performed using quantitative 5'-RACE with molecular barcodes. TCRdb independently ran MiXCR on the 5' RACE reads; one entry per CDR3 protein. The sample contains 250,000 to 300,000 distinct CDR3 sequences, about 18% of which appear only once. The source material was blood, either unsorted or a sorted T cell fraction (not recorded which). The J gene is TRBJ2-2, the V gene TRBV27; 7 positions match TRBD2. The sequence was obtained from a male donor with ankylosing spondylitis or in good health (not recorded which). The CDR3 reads CASSLYGEGRRELFF. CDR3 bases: TGTGCCAGCAGTTTATACGGGGAGGGAAGAAGGGAGCTGTTTTTT.